This passage covers 3 T cell receptor beta chains from one sample sequenced in a study of blood T cell repertoires in COVID-19. Produced via immunoSEQ multiplex PCR; TCRdb's table is partial and in-frame only. The profile shows approximately 300,000 clones, roughly 90% of them singletons. Sequenced input: PBMCs or T cells enriched from blood (not recorded which). These TCRs come from a woman aged 25 to 39 who had recovered from COVID-19.

The rearrangement joins TRBV3-1 (or the pseudogene TRBV3-2) to TRBJ2-1; D ambiguous. The CDR3 spans 11 residues. Deletions cut 2 bases from V and 7 bases from J, with 3 bases between. Per the germline V gene, CDR1 is LGHDT and CDR2 is YNNKEL (reference sequence). In nucleotides, the CDR3 is TGTGCCAGCAGCCAACTGAATGAGCAGTTCTTC. It specifies CASSQLNEQFF.

This sequence joins TRBV28 and TRBJ1-2; no reliable D call. CDR3 length: 16 residues. Between the trimmed V and J ends, which lost 2 bases and 3 bases, there was a span of 16 bases. The germline V gene has CDR1 MDHEN and CDR2 SYDVKM. The CDR3 here is CASSLGGGRLDYGYTF. The DNA of the CDR3 is TGTGCCAGCAGTTTAGGAGGAGGAAGATTAGACTATGGCTACACCTTC.

This clone was recorded once. The chain employs TRBV11-3 and TRBJ2-5; weak D call: TRBD2 (6 bases). The CDR3 loop spans 13 amino acids. Trimming cost V 2 bases and J 5 bases, with 9 bases left between them. Germline lookup yields CDR1 SGHNT and CDR2 YENEEA. The CDR3 here is CASSLNRGETQYF. Here the CDR3 DNA reads TGTGCCAGCAGCTTAAATCGGGGGGAGACCCAGTACTTC.